A selection of T cell receptor beta chains follows, all from one sample in a study of T cell repertoires in cytomegalovirus infection. MiXCR, applied by TCRdb to the reads, yields one record per CDR3 protein. The sample has hundreds of thousands of distinct CDR3 sequences, less than 40% seen once. Sample: PBMCs. The receptors originated from a human donor in good health (CMV status not recorded). Some clones in this sample may be carry-over from other donors' samples. Each CDR3 is given with its conserved first and last residue. A D gene is named only where the DNA matches it firmly. Size tells how often a clone was seen (once, few, many) or the class of an expanded clone, and some rows leave it out.

>few|TRBJ2-1|TRBD2|TRBV23-1
TGCGCCAGCAGTCACTTTTGGCTAGCGGGAGGGAGCTCCTACAATGAGCAGTTCTTC
CASSHFWLAGGSSYNEQFF
>few|TRBJ1-1|-|TRBV7-8
TGTGCCAGCAGCTGGGTCTCTACCAGGGTTGGCACTGAAGCTTTCTTT
CASSWVSTRVGTEAFF
>-|TRBJ2-3|TRBD2|TRBV7-2
TGTGCCAGCAGCTCATCCCAACTAGCGGGGTTGCAGTATTTT
CASSSSQLAGLQYF
>-|TRBJ1-2|-|TRBV6-6
TGTGCCAGCAGTTACTCCTTGAACAGGGCGGACTATGGCTGCACCTTC
CASSYSLNRADYGCTF
>few|TRBJ1-1|-|TRBV7-8
TGTGCCAGCAGCTTAGGGGCGACACCTAACACTGAAGCTTTCTTT
CASSLGATPNTEAFF
>-|TRBJ1-1|-|TRBV28
TGTGCCAGAAGTTCAGGGTTCCCGCCTGAAGTTTTCTTT
CARSSGFPPEVFF
>-|TRBJ2-5|-|TRBV5-1
TGCGCCAGCAGCGGCCTGGAGAGCGGGGAGACCCAGTACTTC
CASSGLESGETQYF
>-|TRBJ2-5|TRBD2|TRBV20-1
TGCAGTGCTTTAAAATGGACTAGCGGGAGTGGGGAGACCCAGTACTTC
CSALKWTSGSGETQYF
>-|TRBJ2-3|TRBD2|TRBV4-1
TGCGCCAGCAGCCCACTAGGCGGGGGGGCAGATACGCAGTATTTT
CASSPLGGGADTQYF
>few|TRBJ2-7|-|TRBV7-9
TGTGCCAGCAGCTCTCCCTCCGGTATGAAGTACTTC
CASSSPSGMKYF
>many|TRBJ2-7|-|TRBV5-4
TGTGCCAGCAGCCCACCAACAGCTTCCTACGAGCAGTACTTC
CASSPPTASYEQYF